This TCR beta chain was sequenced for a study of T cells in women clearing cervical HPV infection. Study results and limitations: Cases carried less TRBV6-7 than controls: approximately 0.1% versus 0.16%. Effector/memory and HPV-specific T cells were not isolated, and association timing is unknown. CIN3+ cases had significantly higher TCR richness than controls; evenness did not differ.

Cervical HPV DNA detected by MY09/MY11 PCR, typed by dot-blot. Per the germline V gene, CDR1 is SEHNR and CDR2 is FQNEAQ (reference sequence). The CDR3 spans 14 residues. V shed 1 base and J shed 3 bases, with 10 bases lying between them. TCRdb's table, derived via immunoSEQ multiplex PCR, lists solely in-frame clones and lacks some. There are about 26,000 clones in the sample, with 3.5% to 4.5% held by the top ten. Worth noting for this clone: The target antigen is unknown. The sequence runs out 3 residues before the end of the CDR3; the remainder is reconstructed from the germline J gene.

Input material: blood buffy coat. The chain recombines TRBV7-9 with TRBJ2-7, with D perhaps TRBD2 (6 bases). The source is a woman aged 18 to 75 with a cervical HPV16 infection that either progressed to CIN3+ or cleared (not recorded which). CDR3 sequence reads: CASSLGRVGYEQYF. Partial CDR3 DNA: TGTGCCAGCAGCTTAGGGAGGGTTGGCTACGAG.